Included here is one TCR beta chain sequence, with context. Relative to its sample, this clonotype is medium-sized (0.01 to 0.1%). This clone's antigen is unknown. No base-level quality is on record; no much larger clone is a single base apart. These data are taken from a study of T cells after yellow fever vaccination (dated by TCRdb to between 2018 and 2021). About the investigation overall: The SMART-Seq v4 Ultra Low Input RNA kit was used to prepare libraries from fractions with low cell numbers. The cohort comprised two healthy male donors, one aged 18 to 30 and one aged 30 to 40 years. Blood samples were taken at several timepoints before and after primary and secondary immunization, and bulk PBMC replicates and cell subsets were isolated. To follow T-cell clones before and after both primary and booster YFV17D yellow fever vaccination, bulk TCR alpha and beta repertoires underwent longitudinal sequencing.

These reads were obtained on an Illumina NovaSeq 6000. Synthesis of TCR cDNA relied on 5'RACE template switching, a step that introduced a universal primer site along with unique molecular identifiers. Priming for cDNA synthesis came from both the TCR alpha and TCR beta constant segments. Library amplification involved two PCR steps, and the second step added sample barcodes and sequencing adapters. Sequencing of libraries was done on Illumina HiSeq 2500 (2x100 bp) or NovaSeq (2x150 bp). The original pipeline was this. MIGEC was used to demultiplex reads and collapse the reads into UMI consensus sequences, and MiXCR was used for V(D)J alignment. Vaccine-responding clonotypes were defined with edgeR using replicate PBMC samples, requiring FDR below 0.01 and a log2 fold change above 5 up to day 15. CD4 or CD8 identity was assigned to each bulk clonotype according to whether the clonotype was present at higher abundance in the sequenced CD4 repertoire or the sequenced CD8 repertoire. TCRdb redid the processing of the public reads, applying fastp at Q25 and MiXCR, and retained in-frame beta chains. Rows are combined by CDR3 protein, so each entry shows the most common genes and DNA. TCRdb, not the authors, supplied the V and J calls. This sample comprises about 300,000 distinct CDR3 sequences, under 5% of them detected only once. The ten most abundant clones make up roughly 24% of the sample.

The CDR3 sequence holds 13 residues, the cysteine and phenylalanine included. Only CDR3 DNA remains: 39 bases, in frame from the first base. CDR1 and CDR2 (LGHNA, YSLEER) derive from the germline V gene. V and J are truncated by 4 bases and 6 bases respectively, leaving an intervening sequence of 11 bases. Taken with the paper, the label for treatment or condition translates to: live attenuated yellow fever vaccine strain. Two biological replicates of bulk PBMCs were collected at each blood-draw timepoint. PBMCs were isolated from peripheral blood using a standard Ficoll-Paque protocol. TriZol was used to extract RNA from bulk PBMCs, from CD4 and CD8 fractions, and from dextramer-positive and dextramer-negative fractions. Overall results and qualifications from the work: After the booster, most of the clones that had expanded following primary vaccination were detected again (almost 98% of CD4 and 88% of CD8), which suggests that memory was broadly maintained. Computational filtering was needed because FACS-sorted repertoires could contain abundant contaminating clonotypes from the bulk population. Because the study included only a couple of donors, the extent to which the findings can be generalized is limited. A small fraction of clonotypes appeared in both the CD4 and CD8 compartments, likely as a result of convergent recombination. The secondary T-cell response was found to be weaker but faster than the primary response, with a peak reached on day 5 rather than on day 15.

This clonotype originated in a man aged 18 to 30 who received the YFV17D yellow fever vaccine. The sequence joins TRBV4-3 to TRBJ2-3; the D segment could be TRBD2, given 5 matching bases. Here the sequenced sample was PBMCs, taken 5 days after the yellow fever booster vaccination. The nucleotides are TGCGCCAGCAGCCCCCCGAGGGCCGATACGCAGTATTTT. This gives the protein CASSPPRADTQYF.